This T cell receptor (beta chain) was profiled in a study of shared clonotypes between healthy human individuals (TCRdb year 2020). A note on the overall study: A couple of women and a few men aged 18 to 49 years were included in the cohort. Blood TCR repertoires of a handful of healthy adults were deeply sequenced to estimate repertoire size and the extent of clonotype sharing between individuals. To increase sequencing depth and limit assay-specific biases, different laboratories used diverse techniques to prepare libraries and sequence TCR repertoires. Between about 0.94 and 10 billion PBMCs per donor were obtained by leukapheresis.

In regard to this clone: Its recognized antigen is unknown. No per-base quality is available; no much larger clone lies one base away.

Using the deep immunoSEQ assay, TCR CDR3 regions were amplified from genomic DNA by multiplex PCR. Extracted genomic DNA from each cell subset was distributed evenly across all wells of several immunoSEQ 96-well plates, and each plate was treated as a replicate. Each replicate PCR for unsorted PBMC received 250 to 300 ng genomic DNA, equal to tens of thousands of T cell genomes. Ten immunoSEQ deep assay plates were used to sequence unsorted PBMC genomic DNA. Purified libraries were quantified with a Qubit 3.0 fluorometer, sized on a Bioanalyzer 2100, and re-quantified with the KAPA Library Quantification kit. Every immunoSEQ 96-well plate was sequenced on a dedicated single-read 150-cycle Illumina NextSeq 550 flow cell. For the original study's pipeline: The immunoSEQ output contained only junctional sequences without quality scores, so filtering could not match that applied to full-length reads. Sequences were annotated with PyIR, a Python wrapper for IgBLAST v1.9, and V/J genes and CDR3 were assigned using IMGT germline references. Reads were removed for weak V/J assignments (E-value above 1e-6), missing CDR3, stop codons, out-of-frame junctions, or ambiguous translated residues. A V3J clonotype was defined by an identical inferred V gene, J gene, and CDR3 amino acid sequence. The percentage overlap between two repertoires was calculated by dividing the number of shared unique clonotypes by the size of the smaller repertoire. Richness of each repertoire was evaluated using RTK rarefaction, the Chao1 estimator, and Recon v2.1 estimates of unobserved clonotypes. TCRdb took this table from immuneACCESS and kept in-frame rearrangements with V and J called. Such tables lack part of the clones; where checked against another copy, unresolved V genes explain under half of the gap, and the rest is unexplained. From that table come the V and J calls and clone size; the DNA was used to work out D and trimming. The sample table holds roughly 500,000 clones, of which around 78% were seen once. Of the sample, roughly 13% is held by the ten largest clones.

The research as a whole found: The small number of donors limited the genetic and exposure-history diversity represented. Sampling was restricted to blood, and TCR repertoires in tissues likely differ from the TCR repertoires found in blood. Based on pairwise subsampling, the degree of clonotype sharing among donors was expected to be affected by sequencing depth.

At the junction V is shortened by 1 base and J by 0 bases, with 8 bases in between. The CDR3 goes from the cysteine to the phenylalanine over 15 residues. Of the read, only the CDR3 DNA is kept; its 45 bases are in frame from base 1. Taken from the germline V gene, the CDR1 and CDR2 loops are SGHTA and FQGNSA. The donors were healthy, HIV-negative adults who had no recently reported acute infections or vaccinations. Every donor was a Caucasian adult living in Nashville, Tennessee, USA. For unsorted samples, 75 million to 90 million PBMCs were counted and genomic DNA was extracted with the QIAamp DNA Blood Mini kit. After blood collection by leukapheresis, PBMCs were isolated using Ficoll-Histopaque density gradient centrifugation and then cryopreserved in the vapor phase of liquid nitrogen.

The receptor was isolated from a woman aged 40-49 years in good health. Some clones in this sample may be carry-over from other donors' samples. Sequencing used PBMCs. The chain was built from TRBV7-2 and TRBJ2-3, with the D gene uncertain. The CDR3 region: CASSLGAPSTDTQYF. The DNA is TGTGCCAGCAGCTTAGGGGCACCTAGCACAGATACGCAGTATTTT.